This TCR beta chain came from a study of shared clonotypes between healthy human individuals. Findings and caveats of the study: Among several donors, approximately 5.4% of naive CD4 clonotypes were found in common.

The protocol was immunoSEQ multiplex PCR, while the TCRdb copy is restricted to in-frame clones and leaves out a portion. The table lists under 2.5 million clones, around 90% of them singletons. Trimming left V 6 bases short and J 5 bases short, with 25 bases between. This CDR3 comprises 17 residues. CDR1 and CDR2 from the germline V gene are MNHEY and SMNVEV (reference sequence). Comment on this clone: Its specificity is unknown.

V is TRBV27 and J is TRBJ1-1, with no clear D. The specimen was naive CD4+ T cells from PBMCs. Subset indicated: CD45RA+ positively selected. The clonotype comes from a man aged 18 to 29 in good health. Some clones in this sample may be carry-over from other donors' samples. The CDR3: CASSSMPVWGSGTEAFF. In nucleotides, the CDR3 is TGTGCCAGCAGCTCAATGCCCGTGTGGGGTTCGGGGACTGAAGCTTTCTTT.